This T cell receptor (beta chain) was recovered during a study of T cell repertoires in cytomegalovirus infection. Study overall: Matching HLA type and CMV infection were both indicated by public TCR beta signatures.

This clonotype has only a few counts. Its antigen is unidentified. TCRdb analysed the reads with MiXCR anew, one entry per CDR3 protein. The sample lists roughly 120,000 distinct CDR3 sequences; roughly a tenth were seen once. Trimming removed 1 base from V and 2 bases from J, with 9 bases in between. The CDR3 runs 16 residues. CDR1 is SEHNR and CDR2 is FQNEAQ in the germline V gene (reference sequence). Study-wide points: Frequencies of public TCR beta families were cumulated, and this identified carriers of CMV plus the relevant HLA. Dominating the ex vivo response were HLA-C-restricted CMV-specific TCR beta clonotypes.

Sequencing was performed on PBMCs, sequenced either directly or after in vitro stimulation (not recorded which). The sequence came from a human donor in good health (CMV status not recorded). Some clones in this sample may be carry-over from other donors' samples. The rearrangement uses TRBV7-9 and TRBJ2-6, with a possible D match to TRBD2 (5 bases). The CDR3 here is CASSLVRGPGANVLTF. CDR3 DNA: TGTGCCAGCAGCTTAGTGAGAGGGCCTGGGGCCAACGTCCTGACTTTC. Using reference TRBV7-9 and TRBJ2-6 for the parts outside the CDR3, the full variable domain is DTGVSQNPRHKITKRGQNVTFRCDPISEHNRLYWYRQTLGQGPEFLTYFQNEAQLEKSRLLSDRFSAERPKGSFSTLEIQRTEQGDSAMYLCASSLVRGPGANVLTFGAGSRLTVL.